The present TCR beta chain was sequenced within a study of identical twins' blood T cells. Study-wide points: Top TCRbeta clonotypes were shared more with twin than unrelated donors. Twin similarity might stem from environmental factors, not only genetics.

Trimming cost V 2 bases and J 6 bases; bases outside gene matches: 6. Per germline, CDR1 LGHNA and CDR2 YNFKEQ. This CDR3 region has 16 residues. TCRdb re-analysed the 5' RACE reads in MiXCR, keeping a single row per CDR3 protein. The sample has 350,000 to 450,000 distinct CDR3 sequences, roughly 27% seen once. This clonotype was recorded a few times. Antigen specificity is unknown. Input material: PBMCs. V is TRBV4-2 and J is TRBJ2-1; 11 bases are shared with TRBD2. The receptor's source is a woman between 18 and 50 years old in good health. For the CDR3, the DNA is TGTGCCAGCAGCCAACGGGCTAGCGGGGGGTTCAATGAGCAGTTCTTC. Amino acid sequence: CASSQRASGGFNEQFF.